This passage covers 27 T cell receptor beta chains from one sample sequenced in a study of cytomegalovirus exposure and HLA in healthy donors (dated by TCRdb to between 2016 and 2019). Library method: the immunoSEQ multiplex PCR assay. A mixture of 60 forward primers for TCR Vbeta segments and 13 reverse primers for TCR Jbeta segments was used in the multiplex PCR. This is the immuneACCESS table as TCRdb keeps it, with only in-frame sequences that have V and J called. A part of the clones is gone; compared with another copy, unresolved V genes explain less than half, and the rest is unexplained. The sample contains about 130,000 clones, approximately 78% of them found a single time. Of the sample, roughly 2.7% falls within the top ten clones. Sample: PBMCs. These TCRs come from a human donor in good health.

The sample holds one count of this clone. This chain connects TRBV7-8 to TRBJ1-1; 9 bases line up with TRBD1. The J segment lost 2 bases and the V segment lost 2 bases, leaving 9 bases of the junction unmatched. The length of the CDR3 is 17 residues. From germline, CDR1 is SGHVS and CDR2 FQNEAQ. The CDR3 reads CASSLLTPGQGNTEAFF. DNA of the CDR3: TGTGCCAGCAGCTTACTTACGCCGGGACAGGGCAACACTGAAGCTTTCTTT.

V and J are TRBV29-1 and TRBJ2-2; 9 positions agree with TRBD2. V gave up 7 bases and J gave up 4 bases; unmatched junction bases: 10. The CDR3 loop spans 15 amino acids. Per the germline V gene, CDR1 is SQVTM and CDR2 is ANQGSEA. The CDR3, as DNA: TGCAGCGCTTCCTCTGCGGGAGGGGGCACCGGGGAGCTGTTTTTT. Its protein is CSASSAGGGTGELFF.

The CDR3 here is CASSVQGAGNQPQHF. The CDR3 DNA is TGTGCCAGCAGTGTACAGGGGGCAGGCAATCAGCCCCAGCATTTT. This chain connects TRBV27 to TRBJ1-5, with 9 bases aligning to TRBD1. The V segment lost 5 bases and the J segment 2 bases; nucleotides outside the gene matches: 4. Per the germline V gene, CDR1 is MNHEY and CDR2 is SMNVEV (reference sequence). The CDR3 has 15 residues.

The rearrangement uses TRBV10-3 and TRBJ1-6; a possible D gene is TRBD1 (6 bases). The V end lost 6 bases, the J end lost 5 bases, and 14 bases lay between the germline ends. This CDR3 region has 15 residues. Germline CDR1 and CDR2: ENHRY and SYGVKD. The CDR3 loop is CAISSRGGDNSPLHF. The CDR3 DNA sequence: TGTGCCATCAGCAGCAGGGGAGGGGATAATTCACCCCTCCACTTT.

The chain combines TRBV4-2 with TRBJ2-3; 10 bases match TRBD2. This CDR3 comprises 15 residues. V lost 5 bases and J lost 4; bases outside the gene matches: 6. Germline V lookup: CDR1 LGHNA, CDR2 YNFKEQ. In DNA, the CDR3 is TGTGCCAGCAGCTACTTTAGCGGGGGGCCAGATACGCAGTATTTT. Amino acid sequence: CASSYFSGGPDTQYF.

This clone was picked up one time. The CDR3 sequence is CASSFPHNNEQFF. For the CDR3, the DNA is TGTGCCAGCAGCTTTCCTCACAACAATGAGCAGTTCTTC. V usage is TRBV7-9 and J usage is TRBJ2-1; D is unresolved. The CDR3 has 13 residues. The germline gives CDR1 SEHNR, CDR2 FQNEAQ (reference sequence). V lost 3 bases and J 5 bases, leaving 8 bases between the germline ends.

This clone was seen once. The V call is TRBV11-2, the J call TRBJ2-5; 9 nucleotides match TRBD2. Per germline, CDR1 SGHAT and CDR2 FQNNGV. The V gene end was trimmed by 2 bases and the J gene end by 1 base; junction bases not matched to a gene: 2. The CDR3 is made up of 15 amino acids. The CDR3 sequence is CASSLRRGGQETQYF. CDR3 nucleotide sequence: TGTGCCAGCAGCTTACGGCGGGGGGGCCAAGAGACCCAGTACTTC. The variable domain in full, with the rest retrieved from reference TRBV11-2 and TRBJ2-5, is EAGVAQSPRYKIIEKRQSVAFWCNPISGHATLYWYQQILGQGPKLLIQFQNNGVVDDSQLPKDRFSAERLKGVDSTLKIQPAKLEDSAVYLCASSLRRGGQETQYFGPGTRLLVL.

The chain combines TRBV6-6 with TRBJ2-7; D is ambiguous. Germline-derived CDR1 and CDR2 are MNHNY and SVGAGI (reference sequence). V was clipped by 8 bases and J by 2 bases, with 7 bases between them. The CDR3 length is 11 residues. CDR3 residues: CASSQAYEQYF. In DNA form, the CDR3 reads TGTGCCAGCTCTCAGGCCTACGAGCAGTACTTC.

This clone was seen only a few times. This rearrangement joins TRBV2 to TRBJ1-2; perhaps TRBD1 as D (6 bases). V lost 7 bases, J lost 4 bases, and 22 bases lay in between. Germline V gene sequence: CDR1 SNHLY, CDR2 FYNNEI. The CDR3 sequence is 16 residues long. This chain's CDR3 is CASTKGGSPRGYGYTF. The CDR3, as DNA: TGTGCCAGCACCAAAGGGGGTAGCCCGAGGGGCTATGGCTACACCTTC.

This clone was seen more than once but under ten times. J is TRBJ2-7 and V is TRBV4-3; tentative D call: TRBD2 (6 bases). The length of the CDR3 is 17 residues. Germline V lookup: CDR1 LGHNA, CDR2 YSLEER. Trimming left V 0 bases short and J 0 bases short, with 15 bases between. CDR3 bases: TGCGCCAGCAGCCAAGATAATAGCGGAGAGAGCTCCTACGAGCAGTACTTC. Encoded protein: CASSQDNSGESSYEQYF.

CDR3 amino acids: CASSLSQGVGGYTF. CDR3 bases: TGTGCCAGCAGCTTGAGTCAGGGTGTAGGTGGCTACACCTTC. This sequence joins TRBV5-6 and TRBJ1-2; D possibly corresponds to TRBD1 (5 bases). The V end lost 1 base, the J end lost 7 bases, and 14 bases lay between the germline ends. CDR1 and CDR2 (germline): SGHDT, YYEEEE. This CDR3 spans 14 amino acids.

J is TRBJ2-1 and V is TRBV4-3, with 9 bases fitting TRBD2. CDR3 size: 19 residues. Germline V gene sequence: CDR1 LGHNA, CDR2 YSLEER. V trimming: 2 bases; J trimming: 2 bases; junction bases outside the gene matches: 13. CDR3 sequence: CASSQKPAASGITYNEQFF. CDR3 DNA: TGCGCCAGCAGCCAAAAACCGGCGGCTAGCGGGATCACCTACAATGAGCAGTTCTTC.

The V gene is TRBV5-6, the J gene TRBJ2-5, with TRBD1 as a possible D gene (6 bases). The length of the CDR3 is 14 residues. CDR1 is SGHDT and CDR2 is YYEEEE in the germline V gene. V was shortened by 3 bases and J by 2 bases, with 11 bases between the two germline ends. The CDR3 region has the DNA TGTGCCAGCAGCTCCGACAGGAGACAAGAGACCCAGTACTTC. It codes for CASSSDRRQETQYF.

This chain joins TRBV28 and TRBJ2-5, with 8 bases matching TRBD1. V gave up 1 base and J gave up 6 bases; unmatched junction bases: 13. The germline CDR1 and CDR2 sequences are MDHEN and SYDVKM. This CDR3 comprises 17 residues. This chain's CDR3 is CASSLLIGDRSGQTQYF. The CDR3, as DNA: TGTGCCAGCAGTTTATTGATTGGGGACAGGAGTGGGCAGACCCAGTACTTC.

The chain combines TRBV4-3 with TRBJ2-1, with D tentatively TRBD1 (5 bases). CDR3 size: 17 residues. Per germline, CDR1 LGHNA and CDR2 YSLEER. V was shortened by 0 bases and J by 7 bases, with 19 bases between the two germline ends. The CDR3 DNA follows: TGCGCCAGCAGCCAAGAAGGGGTCGGCCCCCTAGGGAATGAGCAGTTCTTC. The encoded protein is CASSQEGVGPLGNEQFF.

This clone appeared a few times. The CDR3 DNA is TGTGCCAGCAGTGTGGGACAGAGATACTACGAGCAGTACTTC. It codes for CASSVGQRYYEQYF. The chain links TRBV6-1 to TRBJ2-7; 7 nucleotides align to TRBD1. The CDR3 length is 14 residues. The germline V gene has CDR1 MNHNS and CDR2 SASEGT. The V segment lost 4 bases and the J segment 3 bases; nucleotides outside the gene matches: 6.

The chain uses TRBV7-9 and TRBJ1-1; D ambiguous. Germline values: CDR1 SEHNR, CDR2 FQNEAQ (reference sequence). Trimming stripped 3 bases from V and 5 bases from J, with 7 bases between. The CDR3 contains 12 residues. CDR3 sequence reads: CASSFYSTEAFF. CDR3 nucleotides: TGTGCCAGCAGCTTTTATAGTACTGAAGCTTTCTTT. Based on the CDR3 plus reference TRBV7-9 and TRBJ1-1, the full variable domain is DTGVSQNPRHKITKRGQNVTFRCDPISEHNRLYWYRQTLGQGPEFLTYFQNEAQLEKSRLLSDRFSAERPKGSFSTLEIQRTEQGDSAMYLCASSFYSTEAFFGQGTRLTVV.

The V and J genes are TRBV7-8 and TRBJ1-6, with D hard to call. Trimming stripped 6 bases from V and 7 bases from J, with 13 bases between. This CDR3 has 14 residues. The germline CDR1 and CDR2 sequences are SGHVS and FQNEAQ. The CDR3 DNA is TGTGCCAGCAGAGCCCCGATGAGGAATTCACCCCTCCACTTT. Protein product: CASRAPMRNSPLHF.

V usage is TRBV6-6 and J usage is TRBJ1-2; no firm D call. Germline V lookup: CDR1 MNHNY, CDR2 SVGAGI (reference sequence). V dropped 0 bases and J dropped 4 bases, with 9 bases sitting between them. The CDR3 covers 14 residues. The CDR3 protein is CASSYSTTVYGYTF. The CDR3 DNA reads TGTGCCAGCAGTTACTCGACAACGGTCTATGGCTACACCTTC.

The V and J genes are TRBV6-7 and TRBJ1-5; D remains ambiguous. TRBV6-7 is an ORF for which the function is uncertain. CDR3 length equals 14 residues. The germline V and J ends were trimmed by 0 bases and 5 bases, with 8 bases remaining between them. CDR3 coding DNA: TGTGCCAGCAGTTACTCTCCCCGTCATCAGCCCCAGCATTTT. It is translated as CASSYSPRHQPQHF.

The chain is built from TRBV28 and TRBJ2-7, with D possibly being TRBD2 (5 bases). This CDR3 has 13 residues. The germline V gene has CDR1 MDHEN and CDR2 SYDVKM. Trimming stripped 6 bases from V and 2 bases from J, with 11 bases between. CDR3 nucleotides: TGTGCCAGCAGACGAACTAGTACCTACGAGCAGTACTTC. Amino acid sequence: CASRRTSTYEQYF.

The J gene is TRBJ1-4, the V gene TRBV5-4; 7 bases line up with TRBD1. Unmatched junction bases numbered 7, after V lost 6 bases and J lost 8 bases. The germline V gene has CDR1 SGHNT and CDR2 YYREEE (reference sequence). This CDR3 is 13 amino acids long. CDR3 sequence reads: CASTQGSGEKLFF. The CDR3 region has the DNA TGTGCCAGCACACAGGGGTCAGGAGAAAAACTGTTTTTT.

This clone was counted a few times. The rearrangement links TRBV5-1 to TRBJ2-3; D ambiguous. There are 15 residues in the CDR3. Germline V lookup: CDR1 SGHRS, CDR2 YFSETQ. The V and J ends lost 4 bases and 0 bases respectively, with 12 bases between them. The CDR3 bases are TGCGCCAGCAGCCTCGACATAAAAAGCACAGATACGCAGTATTTT. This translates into CASSLDIKSTDTQYF.

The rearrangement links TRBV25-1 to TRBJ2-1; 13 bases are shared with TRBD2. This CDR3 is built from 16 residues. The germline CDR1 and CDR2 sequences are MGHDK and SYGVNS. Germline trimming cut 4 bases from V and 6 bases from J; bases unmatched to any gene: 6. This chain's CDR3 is CASSGTSGGAGNEQFF. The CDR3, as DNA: TGTGCCAGCAGTGGAACTAGCGGGGGGGCCGGCAATGAGCAGTTCTTC. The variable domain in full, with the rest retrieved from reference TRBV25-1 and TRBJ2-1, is EADIYQTPRYLVIGTGKKITLECSQTMGHDKMYWYQQDPGMELHLIHYSYGVNSTEKGDLSSESTVSRIRTEHFPLTLESARPSHTSQYLCASSGTSGGAGNEQFFGPGTRLTVL.

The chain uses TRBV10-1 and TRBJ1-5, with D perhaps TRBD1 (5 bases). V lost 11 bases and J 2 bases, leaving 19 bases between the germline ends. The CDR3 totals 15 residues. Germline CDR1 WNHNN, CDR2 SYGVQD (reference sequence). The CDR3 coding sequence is TGCGCCGGCGGGGATGAGGGGCGATGCAATCAGCCCCAGCATTTT. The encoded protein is CAGGDEGRCNQPQHF.

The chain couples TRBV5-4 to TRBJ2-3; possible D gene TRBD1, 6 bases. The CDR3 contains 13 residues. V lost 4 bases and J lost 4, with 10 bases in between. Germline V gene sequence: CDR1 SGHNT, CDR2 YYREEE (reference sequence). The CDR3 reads CASSIPGADTQYF. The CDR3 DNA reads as TGTGCCAGCAGCATCCCAGGGGCAGATACGCAGTATTTT. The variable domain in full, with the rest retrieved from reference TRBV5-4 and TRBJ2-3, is ETGVTQSPTHLIKTRGQQVTLRCSSQSGHNTVSWYQQALGQGPQFIFQYYREEENGRGNFPPRFSGLQFPNYSSELNVNALELDDSALYLCASSIPGADTQYFGPGTRLTVL.

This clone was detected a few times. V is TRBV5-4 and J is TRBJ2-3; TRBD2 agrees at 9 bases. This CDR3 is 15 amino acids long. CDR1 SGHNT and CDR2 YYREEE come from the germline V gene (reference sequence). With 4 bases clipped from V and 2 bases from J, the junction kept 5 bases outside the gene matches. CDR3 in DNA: TGTGCCAGCAGCGTAGCGGGAGCCCTCACAGATACGCAGTATTTT. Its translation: CASSVAGALTDTQYF.